One T cell receptor beta chain is described in this entry. Its antigen is undetermined. This specimen comes from a study of cytomegalovirus exposure and HLA in healthy donors. General observations from the study: TCR beta sequences reportedly predicted most subjects' HLA-A and HLA-B alleles accurately.

PCR was performed using 60 Vbeta and 13 Jbeta primers. Clones were sequenced by immunoSEQ multiplex PCR, and TCRdb holds only the in-frame ones, with some missing. The profile shows around 89,000 clones, about 84% of them singletons. The CDR3 consists of 15 residues. V was clipped by 4 bases and J by 3 bases; unmatched bases: 9. Germline lookup yields CDR1 SGHTS and CDR2 YDEGEE. The rearrangement uses TRBV5-8 and TRBJ2-7; 8 positions match TRBD2. Sequences were obtained from PBMCs. This receptor was obtained from a girl aged 2-9 years in good health and CMV-seropositive. The CDR3 nucleotides are TGTGCCAGCAGCCGGCCCAGGACTAGCAGCTACGAGCAGTACTTC. This encodes CASSRPRTSSYEQYF.